The sample holds many counts of the clone carrying this TCR beta chain. Authors of the study amplified TCR beta CDR3 regions from RNA transcripts. HTBI primers drove first-round RT-PCR of the TCR CDR3. TCRdb re-analysed the multiplex PCR reads in MiXCR, keeping a single row per CDR3 protein. The sample has 350,000 or so distinct CDR3 sequences, 17% seen once. The data are from a study of T cells in Graves' hyperthyroidism and ophthalmopathy. Whole-study context: Staff took peripheral blood when the initial diagnosis was made, before any treatment began.

Patients between 18 and 65 years old had hyperthyroidism, newly diagnosed and lasting under 2 months. Germline V gene lookup returns CDR1 SGHAT and CDR2 FQDESV (reference sequence). Between the trimmed V and J ends, which lost 2 bases and 2 bases, there was a span of 16 bases. The CDR3 loop spans 18 amino acids. Source material: blood. This sequence originates from a woman aged 25-40 years with Graves' hyperthyroidism that later progressed to Graves' ophthalmopathy. The chain couples TRBV11-1 to TRBJ2-6, with a weak D call TRBD2 (7 bases). This CDR3 reads CASSLTPKGGTGANVLTF. The CDR3 DNA sequence: TGTGCCAGCAGCTTAACTCCGAAGGGGGGGACTGGGGCCAACGTCCTGACTTTC.